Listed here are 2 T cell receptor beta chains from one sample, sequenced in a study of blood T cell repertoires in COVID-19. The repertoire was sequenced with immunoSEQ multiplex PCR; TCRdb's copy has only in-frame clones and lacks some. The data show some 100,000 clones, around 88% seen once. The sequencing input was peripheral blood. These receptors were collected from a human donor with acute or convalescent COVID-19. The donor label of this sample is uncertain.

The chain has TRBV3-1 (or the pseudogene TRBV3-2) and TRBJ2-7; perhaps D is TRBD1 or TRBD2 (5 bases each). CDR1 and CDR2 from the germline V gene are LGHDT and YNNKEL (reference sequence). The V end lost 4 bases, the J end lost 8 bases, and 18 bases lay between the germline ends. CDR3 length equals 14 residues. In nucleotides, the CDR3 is TGTGCCAGCAGCCGAGACAGCCAGACTACGAAGCAGTACTTC. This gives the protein CASSRDSQTTKQYF.

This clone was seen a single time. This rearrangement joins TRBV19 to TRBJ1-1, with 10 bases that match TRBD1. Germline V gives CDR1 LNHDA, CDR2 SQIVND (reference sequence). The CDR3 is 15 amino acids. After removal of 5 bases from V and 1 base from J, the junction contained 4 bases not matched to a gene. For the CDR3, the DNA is TGTGCCAGTAGTGGTTGGGACAGGGGGAACACTGAAGCTTTCTTT. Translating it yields CASSGWDRGNTEAFF.